This TCR beta chain was identified during a study of T cells expressing NK-cell markers. Reprocessing the 5' RACE reads, TCRdb reports a single entry for every CDR3 protein and omits DNA. This sample's table reports roughly 380,000 distinct CDR3 sequences. Germline assignment: CDR1 SGHNT and CDR2 YENEEA. This CDR3 spans 14 amino acids. Material: blood T cells: a sorted CD56 or NKG2C T cell subset, CD4+ or CD8+ T cells, or bulk PBMC T cells (not recorded which). This receptor was identified in a man between 18 and 69 years old in good health. This chain joins TRBV11-3 and TRBJ2-1; TCRdb indicates TRBD1, and absent DNA this call remains unverified. CDR3: CASSSPQGANEQFF.